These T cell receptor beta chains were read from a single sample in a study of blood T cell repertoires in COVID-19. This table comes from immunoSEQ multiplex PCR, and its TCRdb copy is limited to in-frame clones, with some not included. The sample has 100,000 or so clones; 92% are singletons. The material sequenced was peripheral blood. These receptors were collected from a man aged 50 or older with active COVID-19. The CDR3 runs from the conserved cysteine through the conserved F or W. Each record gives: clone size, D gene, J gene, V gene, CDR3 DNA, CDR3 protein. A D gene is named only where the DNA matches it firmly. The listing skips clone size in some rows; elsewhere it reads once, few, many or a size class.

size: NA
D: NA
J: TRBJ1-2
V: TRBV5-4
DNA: TGTGCCAGCAGCTCCTGGAGCAAGACCGCTAACTATGGCTACACCTTC
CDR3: CASSSWSKTANYGYTF

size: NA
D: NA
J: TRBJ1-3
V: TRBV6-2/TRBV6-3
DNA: TGTGCCAGCAGTCCCTGGAGAGACTCTGGAAACACCATATATTTT
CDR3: CASSPWRDSGNTIYF

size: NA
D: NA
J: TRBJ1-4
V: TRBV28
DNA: TGTGCCAGCAGCCGCGGGCCGGCTGAGTGGTTT
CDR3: CASSRGPAEWF

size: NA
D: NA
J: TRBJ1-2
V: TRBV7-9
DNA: TGTGCCAGCAGCTCACAGTGGTTCGATGGCTACACCTTC
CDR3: CASSSQWFDGYTF

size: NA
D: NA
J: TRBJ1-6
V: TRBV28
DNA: TGTGCCAGCACCCAAAGGCGGGATCAGCTTAATTCACCCCTCCACTTT
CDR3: CASTQRRDQLNSPLHF

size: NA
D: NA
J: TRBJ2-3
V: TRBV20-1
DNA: TGCAGTGCAATAGAAGCAGATACGCAGTATTTT
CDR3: CSAIEADTQYF

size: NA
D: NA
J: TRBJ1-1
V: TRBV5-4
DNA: TGTGCCAGCAGCCCCAGACAGACGAACACTGAAGCTTTCTTT
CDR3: CASSPRQTNTEAFF

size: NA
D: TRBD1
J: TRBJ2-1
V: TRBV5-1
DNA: TGCGCCAGCAGCGGGTACAGGGGACGAGGCAAAACGTGGGAGAATGAGCAGTTCTTC
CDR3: CASSGYRGRGKTWENEQFF

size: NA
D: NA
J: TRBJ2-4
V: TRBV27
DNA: TGTGCCAGCAGTTCCGGACAGACCTATTTAGCCAAAAACATTCAGTACTTC
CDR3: CASSSGQTYLAKNIQYF

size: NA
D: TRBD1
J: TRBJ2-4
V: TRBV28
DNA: TGTGCCAGCAGTTTTCTCGGGACAGGGGGCTTAAAAAACATTCAGTACTTC
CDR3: CASSFLGTGGLKNIQYF

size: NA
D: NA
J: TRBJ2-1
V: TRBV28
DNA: TGTGCCAGCAGTTTCCACGGACGGGGAGCCTCCTACAATGAGCAGTTCTTC
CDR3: CASSFHGRGASYNEQFF

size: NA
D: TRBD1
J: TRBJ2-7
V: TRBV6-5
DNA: TGTGCCAGCAGTTACCAACAGGGGACCGCCTACGAGCAGTACTTC
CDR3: CASSYQQGTAYEQYF

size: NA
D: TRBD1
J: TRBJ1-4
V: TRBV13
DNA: TGTGCCAGCAGCTTAGACAGGGGAGTCGATGAAAAACTGTTTTTT
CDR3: CASSLDRGVDEKLFF

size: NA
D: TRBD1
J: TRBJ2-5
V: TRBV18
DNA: TGTGCCAGCTCGCCCGGACAGGGGGAGACCCAGTACTTC
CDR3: CASSPGQGETQYF

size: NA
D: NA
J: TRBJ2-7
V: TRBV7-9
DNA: TGTGCCAGCCGACCTCCTCCCGCGCGGCTAAGCTCCTACGAGCAGTACTTC
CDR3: CASRPPPARLSSYEQYF

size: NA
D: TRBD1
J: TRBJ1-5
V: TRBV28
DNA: TGTGCCAGCACCTCGGGGGACAGGGGATTGATTCAGCCCCAGCATTTT
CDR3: CASTSGDRGLIQPQHF

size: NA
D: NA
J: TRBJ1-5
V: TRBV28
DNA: TGTGCCAGCACTCTCATACGCTTTACAGGGAGGGATGGCAATCAGCCCCAGCATTTT
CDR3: CASTLIRFTGRDGNQPQHF

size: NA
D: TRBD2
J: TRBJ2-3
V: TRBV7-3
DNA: TGTGCCAGCAGTCCTAGCGGGAGCCGGACAGATACGCAGTATTTT
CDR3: CASSPSGSRTDTQYF

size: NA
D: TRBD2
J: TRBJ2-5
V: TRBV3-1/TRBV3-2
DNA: TGTGCCAGCAGCCAAGATATTGCTAGCGGGATAGAGACCCAGTACTTC
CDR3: CASSQDIASGIETQYF

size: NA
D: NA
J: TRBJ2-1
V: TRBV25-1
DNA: TGTGCCAGCAGTCCGAGGCATGAGCAGTTCTTC
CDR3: CASSPRHEQFF

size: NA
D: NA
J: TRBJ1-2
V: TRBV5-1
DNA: TGCGCCAGCAGCGCGAGGCAGGGGCATAACTATGGCTACACCTTC
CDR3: CASSARQGHNYGYTF

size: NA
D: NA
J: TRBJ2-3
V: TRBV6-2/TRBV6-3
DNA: TGTGCCAGCAGTTACTCCCCCAGCGGCCATCCTGGGACGCAGTATTTT
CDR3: CASSYSPSGHPGTQYF

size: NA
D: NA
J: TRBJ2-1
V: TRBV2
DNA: TGTGCCAGCAGTGAAGGGGCGAGCTCCTACAATGAGCAGTTCTTC
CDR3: CASSEGASSYNEQFF

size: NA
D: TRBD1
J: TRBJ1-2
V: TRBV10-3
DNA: TGTGCCATCAGTAGAACAATATACCGGGACAGGGGGTTTAATGGCTACACCTTC
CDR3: CAISRTIYRDRGFNGYTF

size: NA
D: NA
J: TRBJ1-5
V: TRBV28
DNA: TGTGCCAGCAGCCCAGGGGAGAATCAGCCCCAGCATTTT
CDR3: CASSPGENQPQHF

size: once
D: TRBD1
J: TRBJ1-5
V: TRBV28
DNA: TGTGCCAGCAGTCCAGGGGGACAGGGTGACCAGCCCCAGCATTTT
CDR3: CASSPGGQGDQPQHF

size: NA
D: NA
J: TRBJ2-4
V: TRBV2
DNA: TGTGCCAGCAGTTATCAGGGGAATCAAGACATTCAGTACTTC
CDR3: CASSYQGNQDIQYF

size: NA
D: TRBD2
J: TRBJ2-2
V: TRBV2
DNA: TGTGCCAGCATTGGGACTAGCGGGAGCGCCGGGGAGCTGTTTTTT
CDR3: CASIGTSGSAGELFF

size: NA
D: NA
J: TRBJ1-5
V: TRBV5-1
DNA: TGCGCCAGCAGCTCGGGAATAGGGTTCTTCCAGCCCCAGCATTTT
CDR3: CASSSGIGFFQPQHF

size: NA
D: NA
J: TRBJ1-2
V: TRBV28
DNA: TGTGCCAGCAGTACCAGACGGGGGGACTATGGCTACACCTTC
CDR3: CASSTRRGDYGYTF

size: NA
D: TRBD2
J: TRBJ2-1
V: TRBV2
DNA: TGTGCCAGCAGTCCCCTAGCGGGAGTGGTGAATGAGCAGTTCTTC
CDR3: CASSPLAGVVNEQFF

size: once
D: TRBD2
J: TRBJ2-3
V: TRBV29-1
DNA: TGCAGCGCTCCCGGGACTAGCGGAAACACAGATACGCAGTATTTT
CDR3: CSAPGTSGNTDTQYF

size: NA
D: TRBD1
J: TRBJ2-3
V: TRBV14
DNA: TGTGCCAGCAGCCAAAGGGACAGGGTTCGAGAGAGACGAGATACGCAGTATTTT
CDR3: CASSQRDRVRERRDTQYF

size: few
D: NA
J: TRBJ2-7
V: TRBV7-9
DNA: TGTGCCAGCAGCTTAGCGGGTCAGGCACCCTACGAGCAGTACTTC
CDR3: CASSLAGQAPYEQYF

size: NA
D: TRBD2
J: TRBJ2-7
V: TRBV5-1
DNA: TGCGCCAGCAGCTTGGGGGGTCTAGCGGGAGAAGTCGAGCAGTACTTC
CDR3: CASSLGGLAGEVEQYF

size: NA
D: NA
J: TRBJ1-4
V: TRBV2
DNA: TGTGCCAGCAGTGTAGAGGGTGGAAGGGTTGAAAAACTGTTTTTT
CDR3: CASSVEGGRVEKLFF

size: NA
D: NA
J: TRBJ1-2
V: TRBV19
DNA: TGTGCCAGTAGTAGGGGTGGGGAGAGTAACTATGGCTACACCTTC
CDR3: CASSRGGESNYGYTF

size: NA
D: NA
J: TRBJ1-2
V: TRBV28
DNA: TGTGCCAGCAGCCCCACAGATAACTATGGCTACACCTTC
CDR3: CASSPTDNYGYTF

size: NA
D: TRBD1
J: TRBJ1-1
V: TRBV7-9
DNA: TGTGCCAGCAGCTTGAGGACAGGGGGACCGAACACTGAAGCTTTCTTT
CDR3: CASSLRTGGPNTEAFF

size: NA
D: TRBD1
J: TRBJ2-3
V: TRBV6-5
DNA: TGTGCCAGCAGTCTACAGGGGGTCACAGATACGCAGTATTTT
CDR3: CASSLQGVTDTQYF

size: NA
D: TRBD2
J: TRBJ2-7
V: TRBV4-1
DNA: TGCGCCAGCAGCCTCACTAGCGGGAGTTCCTACGAGCAGTACTTC
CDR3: CASSLTSGSSYEQYF

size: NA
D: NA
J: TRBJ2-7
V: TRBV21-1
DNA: TGTGCCAGCAGCATACCGGGACCTAACGGGGGGCAAGGCTTAACCTACGAGCAGTACTTC
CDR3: CASSIPGPNGGQGLTYEQYF

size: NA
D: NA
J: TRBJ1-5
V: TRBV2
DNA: TGTGCCAGCAGGCTAGACAGTTCGCGCAATCAGCCCCAGCATTTT
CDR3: CASRLDSSRNQPQHF

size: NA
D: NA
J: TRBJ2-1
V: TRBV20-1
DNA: TGCAGTGCTAGTACAGGCCCGAATGAGCAGTTCTTC
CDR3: CSASTGPNEQFF

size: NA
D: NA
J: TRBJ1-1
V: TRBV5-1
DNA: TGCGCCAGCAGCTTGAGTGGGGAGAGGAACACTGAAGCTTTCTTT
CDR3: CASSLSGERNTEAFF

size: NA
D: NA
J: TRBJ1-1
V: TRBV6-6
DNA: TGTGCCAGCAGTTCCGCGGGAGGGAACACTGAAGCTTTCTTT
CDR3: CASSSAGGNTEAFF

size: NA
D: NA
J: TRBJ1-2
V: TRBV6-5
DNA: TGTGCCAGCAGAAAATCAGGGGACTATGGCTACACCTTC
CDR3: CASRKSGDYGYTF

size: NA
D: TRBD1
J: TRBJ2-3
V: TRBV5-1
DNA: TGCGCCAGCAGCTTAAAGGCAGGGGGAATTTCGGGAAGCACAGATACGCAGTATTTT
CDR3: CASSLKAGGISGSTDTQYF

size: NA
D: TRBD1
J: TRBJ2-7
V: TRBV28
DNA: TGTGCCAGCAGTTCCCCGGGACAGGGGGCCTACGAGCAGTACTTC
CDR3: CASSSPGQGAYEQYF

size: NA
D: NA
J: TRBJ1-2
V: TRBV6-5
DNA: TGTGCCAGCAGCAACAGCTATGGCTACACCTTC
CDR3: CASSNSYGYTF

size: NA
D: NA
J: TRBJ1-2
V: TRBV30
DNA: TGTGCCCGTCTAACGCGCTGGGGACTCAACTATGGCTACACCTTC
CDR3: CARLTRWGLNYGYTF

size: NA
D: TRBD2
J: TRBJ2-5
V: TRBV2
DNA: TGTGCCAGCAAAGCGGGACGACAAGAGACCCAGTACTTC
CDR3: CASKAGRQETQYF

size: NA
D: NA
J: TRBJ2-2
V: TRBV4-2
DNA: TGTGCCAGCAGCCAACAACAGGGTCCCTCTACGAACACCGGGGAGCTGTTTTTT
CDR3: CASSQQQGPSTNTGELFF

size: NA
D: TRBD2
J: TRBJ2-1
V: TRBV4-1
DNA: TGCGCCAGCAGGTCTAGCGGGAGCTCCTACAATGAGCAGTTCTTC
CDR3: CASRSSGSSYNEQFF